This T cell receptor beta chain is from a study of shared clonotypes between healthy human individuals. Division of CD4+ cells produced a CD45RA+ naive subset and a CD45RA-negative memory subset. CDR1 is MNHEY, CDR2 SVGAGI, per germline. V was clipped by 6 bases and J by 6 bases; unmatched bases: 5. The CDR3 is made up of 14 amino acids. With regard to this clone: The identical CDR3 is also encoded by other nucleotide sequences in the sample.

Libraries were prepared by immunoSEQ multiplex PCR; TCRdb keeps only in-frame clonotypes and omits some of them. The sample shows millions of clones, more than 90% of them seen only once. Specimen: naive CD4+ T cells sorted from blood. Subset denoted: CD45RA+ positively selected. The TCR comes from a man between 18 and 29 years old in good health. This sequence joins TRBV6-5 and TRBJ1-6; the match to TRBD1 covers 7 bases. CDR3 in DNA: TGTGCCAGCAGGCCCAGGGGGAGTAATTCACCCCTCCACTTT. This sequence encodes CASRPRGSNSPLHF.